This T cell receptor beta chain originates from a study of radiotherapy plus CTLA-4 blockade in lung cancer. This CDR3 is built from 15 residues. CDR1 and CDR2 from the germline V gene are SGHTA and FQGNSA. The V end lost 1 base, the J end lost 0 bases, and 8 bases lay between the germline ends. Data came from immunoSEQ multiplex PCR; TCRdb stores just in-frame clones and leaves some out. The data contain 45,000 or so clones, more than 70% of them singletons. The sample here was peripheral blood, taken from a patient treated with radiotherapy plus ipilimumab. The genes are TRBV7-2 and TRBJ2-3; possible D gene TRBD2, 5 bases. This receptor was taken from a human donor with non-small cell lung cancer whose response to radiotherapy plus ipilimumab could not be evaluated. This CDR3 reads CASSLDSGSTDTQYF. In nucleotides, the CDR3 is TGTGCCAGCAGCTTAGACTCGGGAAGCACAGATACGCAGTATTTT.